The 21 T cell receptor beta chains below were found in one sample sequenced in a study of cytomegalovirus exposure and HLA in healthy donors. The study ran its PCR with 60 Vbeta and 13 Jbeta primers. Clones were sequenced by immunoSEQ multiplex PCR, and TCRdb holds only the in-frame ones, with some missing. The repertoire consists of 150,000 to 180,000 clones, with over 60% occurring once and the leading ten covering roughly 4.2%. Sequencing input: PBMCs. Every receptor here comes from a woman between 40 and 55 years old in good health and CMV-seronegative.

The gene calls are TRBV29-1 and TRBJ2-7; the D gene is possibly TRBD1 (6 bases). V lost 2 bases and J 3 bases, leaving 17 bases between the germline ends. Looked up from germline, CDR1 is SQVTM and CDR2 is ANQGSEA. The CDR3 spans 15 residues. CDR3 bases: TGCAGCGTTGAAATAGTGCAGGGGACCTTCTACGAGCAGTACTTC. As protein: CSVEIVQGTFYEQYF.

The V gene is TRBV7-9, the J gene TRBJ1-5; TRBD1 agrees at 11 bases. V was pared by 5 bases and J by 4 bases, with 1 base of the junction left unmatched. Germline V gene sequence: CDR1 SEHNR, CDR2 FQNEAQ (reference sequence). This CDR3 region has 14 residues. The DNA of the CDR3 is TGTGCCAGCAGCGGGGACAGGGGGAATCAGCCCCAGCATTTT. Its protein is CASSGDRGNQPQHF.

V gene TRBV30 combines with J gene TRBJ1-1; D gene uncertain. This CDR3 has 13 amino acids. Germline V gene data show CDR1 as GTSNPN and CDR2 as SVGIG (reference sequence). Trimming cost V 3 bases and J 3 bases, with 11 bases left between them. The CDR3 is CAWSAVGYTEAFF. CDR3 coding DNA: TGTGCCTGGAGCGCCGTTGGCTACACTGAAGCTTTCTTT.

This rearrangement joins TRBV5-1 to TRBJ2-1; D call uncertain. This CDR3 is built from 17 residues. V dropped 1 base and J dropped 7 bases, with 21 bases sitting between them. CDR1 and CDR2 (germline): SGHRS, YFSETQ. CDR3: CASSLNSLSEPSNEQFF. Written as DNA, the CDR3 is TGCGCCAGCAGCTTGAATTCACTAAGCGAGCCTTCAAATGAGCAGTTCTTC. Full variable domain (remainder filled in from reference TRBV5-1 and TRBJ2-1): KAGVTQTPRYLIKTRGQQVTLSCSPISGHRSVSWYQQTPGQGLQFLFEYFSETQRNKGNFPGRFSGRQFSNSRSEMNVSTLELGDSALYLCASSLNSLSEPSNEQFFGPGTRLTVL.

The CDR3, as DNA: TGTGCCATCTCTCAGGGTAACTATGGCTACACCTTC. This gives the protein CAISQGNYGYTF. The chain links TRBV10-3 to TRBJ1-2; maybe TRBD1 (5 bases). V was trimmed by 8 bases and J by 1 base, leaving 8 bases between them. This CDR3 contains 12 residues. The germline gives CDR1 ENHRY, CDR2 SYGVKD.

V is TRBV5-1 and J is TRBJ1-1; D is unclear. This CDR3 spans 15 amino acids. V lost 0 bases, J lost 0 bases, and 9 bases lay in between. Germline V lookup: CDR1 SGHRS, CDR2 YFSETQ. The CDR3: CASSLDDAVNTEAFF. In DNA, the CDR3 is TGCGCCAGCAGCTTGGACGATGCGGTGAACACTGAAGCTTTCTTT.

The chain carries TRBV5-4 and TRBJ1-3, with D maybe TRBD1 (5 bases). Germline lookup yields CDR1 SGHNT and CDR2 YYREEE (reference sequence). Trimming cost V 5 bases and J 4 bases, with 19 bases left between them. The CDR3 loop spans 16 amino acids. The CDR3 reads CASSRPKGGVGNTIYF. The CDR3 DNA sequence: TGTGCCAGCAGTCGCCCTAAAGGAGGGGTCGGAAACACCATATATTTT.

V usage is TRBV6-1 and J usage is TRBJ1-2, with a tentative D call TRBD1 (5 bases). The CDR3 totals 14 residues. The germline V gene has CDR1 MNHNS and CDR2 SASEGT. The V gene lost 2 bases and the J gene lost 2 bases, with 9 bases spanning the gap. The CDR3 DNA reads TGTGCCAGCAGTGAAATTTCAGGGAACTATGGCTACACCTTC. Amino acid sequence: CASSEISGNYGYTF.

The rearrangement links TRBV5-1 to TRBJ1-2; the match to TRBD1 covers 10 bases. With V trimmed by 4 bases and J by 3 bases, 12 bases remained unmatched. Germline V gene data show CDR1 as SGHRS and CDR2 as YFSETQ. This CDR3 contains 17 residues. CDR3 residues: CASSTGQGVTTYYGYTF. In nucleotides, the CDR3 is TGCGCCAGCAGCACCGGACAGGGGGTTACCACCTACTATGGCTACACCTTC.

The rearrangement links TRBV7-2 to TRBJ2-2, with 9 bases fitting TRBD2. This CDR3 comprises 15 residues. Germline V gives CDR1 SGHTA, CDR2 FQGNSA. With 2 bases clipped from V and 8 bases from J, the junction kept 6 bases outside the gene matches. CDR3 nucleotides: TGTGCCAGCAGCTTACAAGCGGGGGGCCTGGGGGAGCTGTTTTTT. It yields the protein CASSLQAGGLGELFF. The whole variable domain, filled in from reference TRBV7-2 and TRBJ2-2, reads GAGVSQSPSNKVTEKGKDVELRCDPISGHTALYWYRQSLGQGLEFLIYFQGNSAPDKSGLPSDRFSAERTGGSVSTLTIQRTQQEDSAVYLCASSLQAGGLGELFFGEGSRLTVL.

The chain is built from TRBV27 and TRBJ1-6; D remains unclear. V gave up 3 bases and J gave up 7 bases, with 7 bases separating them. This CDR3 spans 13 amino acids. The V gene's germline CDR1 is MNHEY and CDR2 SMNVEV (reference sequence). CDR3 nucleotide sequence: TGTGCCAGCAGTTTTAGCCGGAATTCACCCCTCCACTTT. Translated: CASSFSRNSPLHF.

This clone was detected a few times. The chain employs TRBV19 and TRBJ2-7, with TRBD1 as a possible D gene (6 bases). This CDR3 has 11 amino acids. V lost 7 bases and J 6 bases, leaving 10 bases between the germline ends. The germline V gene encodes CDR1 LNHDA and CDR2 SQIVND (reference sequence). The CDR3 region is CASTTGTEQYF. CDR3 in DNA: TGTGCCAGTACAACAGGGACCGAGCAGTACTTC.

This clone has a single count. The chain is built from TRBV7-2 and TRBJ2-7; a weak D match, TRBD2 (5 bases). Germline CDR1 reads SGHTA; CDR2 reads FQGNSA. V gave up 4 bases and J gave up 3 bases, with 13 bases separating them. This CDR3 is built from 14 residues. The CDR3 sequence: CASSYVSAHYEQYF. CDR3 coding DNA: TGTGCCAGCAGCTACGTTAGCGCCCACTACGAGCAGTACTTC. Using reference TRBV7-2 and TRBJ2-7 for the parts outside the CDR3, the full variable domain is GAGVSQSPSNKVTEKGKDVELRCDPISGHTALYWYRQSLGQGLEFLIYFQGNSAPDKSGLPSDRFSAERTGGSVSTLTIQRTQQEDSAVYLCASSYVSAHYEQYFGPGTRLTVT.

V gene TRBV5-1 combines with J gene TRBJ1-6; possible D gene TRBD1, 6 bases. Germline CDR1 is SGHRS and CDR2 is YFSETQ. V lost 0 bases and J 6 bases, leaving 13 bases between the germline ends. The CDR3 consists of 16 residues. CDR3 bases: TGCGCCAGCAGCTTGGAGATGGGGGCAATTAATTCACCCCTCCACTTT. Its protein is CASSLEMGAINSPLHF.

The V call is TRBV4-1, the J call TRBJ2-2; D perhaps matches TRBD2 (6 bases). CDR3 length equals 16 residues. Germline V gene sequence: CDR1 MGHRA, CDR2 YSYEKL. Trimming removed 2 bases from V and 2 bases from J, with 12 bases in between. DNA of the CDR3: TGCGCCAGCAGCCAAAAGGGACTCCCTAACACCGGGGAGCTGTTTTTT. Protein: CASSQKGLPNTGELFF.

A few counts support this clone. This chain uses TRBV5-6 with TRBJ2-7, with 8 bases aligning to TRBD1. The CDR3 extends over 15 amino acids. The V segment lost 4 bases and the J segment 1 base; nucleotides outside the gene matches: 7. Germline CDR1 reads SGHDT; CDR2 reads YYEEEE. The chain's CDR3 is CASSRTGSKSYEQYF. CDR3 in DNA: TGTGCCAGCAGCCGGACAGGGTCTAAGTCCTACGAGCAGTACTTC. Supplemented by reference TRBV5-6 and TRBJ2-7, the full variable domain reads DAGVTQSPTHLIKTRGQQVTLRCSPKSGHDTVSWYQQALGQGPQFIFQYYEEEERQRGNFPDRFSGHQFPNYSSELNVNALLLGDSALYLCASSRTGSKSYEQYFGPGTRLTVT.

The J gene is TRBJ2-1, the V gene TRBV11-2; 11 bases are a match to TRBD2. Germline V gene data show CDR1 as SGHAT and CDR2 as FQNNGV. The CDR3 runs 14 residues. Trimming took 0 bases from V and 10 from J; bases not matched to a gene: 2. CDR3 nucleotides: TGTGCCAGCAGCTTAGATGGGACTAGCGGAGAGCAGTTCTTC. Translation gives CASSLDGTSGEQFF.

This clone came up once. The chain carries TRBV11-3 and TRBJ2-1; no clear D gene. The ends were cut back, 1 base at V and 1 base at J, with 5 bases in the middle. Germline CDR1 reads SGHNT; CDR2 reads YENEEA. The CDR3 has 14 residues. CDR3 sequence: CASSLVRSYNEQFF. The CDR3 DNA is TGTGCCAGCAGCTTAGTTAGATCCTACAATGAGCAGTTCTTC.

V and J are TRBV5-1 and TRBJ1-5; a weak D match, TRBD1 (6 bases). CDR1 and CDR2 from the germline V gene are SGHRS and YFSETQ. The CDR3 sequence is 15 residues long. V was pared by 4 bases and J by 7 bases, with 18 bases between. CDR3 coding DNA: TGCGCCAGCAGCCCAGCCGGGACATATACCCAGCCCCAGCATTTT. It specifies CASSPAGTYTQPQHF.

The chain uses TRBV6-4 and TRBJ1-5; 7 nucleotides line up with TRBD1. CDR3 size: 17 residues. Germline V CDR1 and CDR2: MRHNA, SNTAGT. Unmatched junction bases numbered 20, after V lost 8 bases and J lost 7 bases. The CDR3 sequence: CASVWGLDRAFGQPQHF. The CDR3 DNA follows: TGTGCCAGCGTCTGGGGCCTCGACAGGGCGTTTGGACAGCCCCAGCATTTT.

The chain couples TRBV28 to TRBJ1-1, with D perhaps matching TRBD1 (5 bases). The CDR3 is made up of 16 amino acids. Trimming took off 7 bases at V and 5 bases at J, with 23 bases between the two ends. The V gene's germline CDR1 is MDHEN and CDR2 SYDVKM. CDR3: CASTTPGGMGTTEAFF. The CDR3 DNA sequence: TGTGCCAGCACCACCCCCGGAGGGATGGGGACGACTGAAGCTTTCTTT.